This T cell receptor (beta chain) was sequenced during a study of blood T cells in healthy people across ages. Next came a second PCR, run for about 7 to 12 cycles, which used a sample-barcoded 5' primer along with a J-beta primer mix. TCRdb passed the 5' RACE reads through MiXCR, listing each CDR3 protein once. The table includes more than 550,000 distinct CDR3 sequences, about a fifth detected once. The CDR3 length is 15 residues. With regard to this clonotype: Germline and junction disagree at one end, which may indicate a read error.

The chain has TRBV12-3 or TRBV12-4 and TRBJ2-4, with 7 bases lining up with TRBD2. The sequenced sample was blood. The receptor was isolated from a man between 65 and 85 years old in good health. The CDR3, as DNA: TGTGCCAGCAGTCGCGGGAGCCTAGCCAAAAACATTCAGTACTTT. Translation gives CASSRGSLAKNIQYF.